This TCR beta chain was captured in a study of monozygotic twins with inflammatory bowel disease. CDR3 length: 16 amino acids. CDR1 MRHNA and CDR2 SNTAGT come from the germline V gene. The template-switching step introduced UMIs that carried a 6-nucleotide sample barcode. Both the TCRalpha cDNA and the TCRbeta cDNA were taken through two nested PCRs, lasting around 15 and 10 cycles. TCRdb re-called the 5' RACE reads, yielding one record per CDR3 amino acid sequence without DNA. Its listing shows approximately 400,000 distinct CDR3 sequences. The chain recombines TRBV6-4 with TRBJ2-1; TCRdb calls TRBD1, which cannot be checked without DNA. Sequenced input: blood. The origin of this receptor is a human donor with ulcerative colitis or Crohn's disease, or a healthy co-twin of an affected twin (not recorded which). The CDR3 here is CASSDSLGGDYNEQFF.